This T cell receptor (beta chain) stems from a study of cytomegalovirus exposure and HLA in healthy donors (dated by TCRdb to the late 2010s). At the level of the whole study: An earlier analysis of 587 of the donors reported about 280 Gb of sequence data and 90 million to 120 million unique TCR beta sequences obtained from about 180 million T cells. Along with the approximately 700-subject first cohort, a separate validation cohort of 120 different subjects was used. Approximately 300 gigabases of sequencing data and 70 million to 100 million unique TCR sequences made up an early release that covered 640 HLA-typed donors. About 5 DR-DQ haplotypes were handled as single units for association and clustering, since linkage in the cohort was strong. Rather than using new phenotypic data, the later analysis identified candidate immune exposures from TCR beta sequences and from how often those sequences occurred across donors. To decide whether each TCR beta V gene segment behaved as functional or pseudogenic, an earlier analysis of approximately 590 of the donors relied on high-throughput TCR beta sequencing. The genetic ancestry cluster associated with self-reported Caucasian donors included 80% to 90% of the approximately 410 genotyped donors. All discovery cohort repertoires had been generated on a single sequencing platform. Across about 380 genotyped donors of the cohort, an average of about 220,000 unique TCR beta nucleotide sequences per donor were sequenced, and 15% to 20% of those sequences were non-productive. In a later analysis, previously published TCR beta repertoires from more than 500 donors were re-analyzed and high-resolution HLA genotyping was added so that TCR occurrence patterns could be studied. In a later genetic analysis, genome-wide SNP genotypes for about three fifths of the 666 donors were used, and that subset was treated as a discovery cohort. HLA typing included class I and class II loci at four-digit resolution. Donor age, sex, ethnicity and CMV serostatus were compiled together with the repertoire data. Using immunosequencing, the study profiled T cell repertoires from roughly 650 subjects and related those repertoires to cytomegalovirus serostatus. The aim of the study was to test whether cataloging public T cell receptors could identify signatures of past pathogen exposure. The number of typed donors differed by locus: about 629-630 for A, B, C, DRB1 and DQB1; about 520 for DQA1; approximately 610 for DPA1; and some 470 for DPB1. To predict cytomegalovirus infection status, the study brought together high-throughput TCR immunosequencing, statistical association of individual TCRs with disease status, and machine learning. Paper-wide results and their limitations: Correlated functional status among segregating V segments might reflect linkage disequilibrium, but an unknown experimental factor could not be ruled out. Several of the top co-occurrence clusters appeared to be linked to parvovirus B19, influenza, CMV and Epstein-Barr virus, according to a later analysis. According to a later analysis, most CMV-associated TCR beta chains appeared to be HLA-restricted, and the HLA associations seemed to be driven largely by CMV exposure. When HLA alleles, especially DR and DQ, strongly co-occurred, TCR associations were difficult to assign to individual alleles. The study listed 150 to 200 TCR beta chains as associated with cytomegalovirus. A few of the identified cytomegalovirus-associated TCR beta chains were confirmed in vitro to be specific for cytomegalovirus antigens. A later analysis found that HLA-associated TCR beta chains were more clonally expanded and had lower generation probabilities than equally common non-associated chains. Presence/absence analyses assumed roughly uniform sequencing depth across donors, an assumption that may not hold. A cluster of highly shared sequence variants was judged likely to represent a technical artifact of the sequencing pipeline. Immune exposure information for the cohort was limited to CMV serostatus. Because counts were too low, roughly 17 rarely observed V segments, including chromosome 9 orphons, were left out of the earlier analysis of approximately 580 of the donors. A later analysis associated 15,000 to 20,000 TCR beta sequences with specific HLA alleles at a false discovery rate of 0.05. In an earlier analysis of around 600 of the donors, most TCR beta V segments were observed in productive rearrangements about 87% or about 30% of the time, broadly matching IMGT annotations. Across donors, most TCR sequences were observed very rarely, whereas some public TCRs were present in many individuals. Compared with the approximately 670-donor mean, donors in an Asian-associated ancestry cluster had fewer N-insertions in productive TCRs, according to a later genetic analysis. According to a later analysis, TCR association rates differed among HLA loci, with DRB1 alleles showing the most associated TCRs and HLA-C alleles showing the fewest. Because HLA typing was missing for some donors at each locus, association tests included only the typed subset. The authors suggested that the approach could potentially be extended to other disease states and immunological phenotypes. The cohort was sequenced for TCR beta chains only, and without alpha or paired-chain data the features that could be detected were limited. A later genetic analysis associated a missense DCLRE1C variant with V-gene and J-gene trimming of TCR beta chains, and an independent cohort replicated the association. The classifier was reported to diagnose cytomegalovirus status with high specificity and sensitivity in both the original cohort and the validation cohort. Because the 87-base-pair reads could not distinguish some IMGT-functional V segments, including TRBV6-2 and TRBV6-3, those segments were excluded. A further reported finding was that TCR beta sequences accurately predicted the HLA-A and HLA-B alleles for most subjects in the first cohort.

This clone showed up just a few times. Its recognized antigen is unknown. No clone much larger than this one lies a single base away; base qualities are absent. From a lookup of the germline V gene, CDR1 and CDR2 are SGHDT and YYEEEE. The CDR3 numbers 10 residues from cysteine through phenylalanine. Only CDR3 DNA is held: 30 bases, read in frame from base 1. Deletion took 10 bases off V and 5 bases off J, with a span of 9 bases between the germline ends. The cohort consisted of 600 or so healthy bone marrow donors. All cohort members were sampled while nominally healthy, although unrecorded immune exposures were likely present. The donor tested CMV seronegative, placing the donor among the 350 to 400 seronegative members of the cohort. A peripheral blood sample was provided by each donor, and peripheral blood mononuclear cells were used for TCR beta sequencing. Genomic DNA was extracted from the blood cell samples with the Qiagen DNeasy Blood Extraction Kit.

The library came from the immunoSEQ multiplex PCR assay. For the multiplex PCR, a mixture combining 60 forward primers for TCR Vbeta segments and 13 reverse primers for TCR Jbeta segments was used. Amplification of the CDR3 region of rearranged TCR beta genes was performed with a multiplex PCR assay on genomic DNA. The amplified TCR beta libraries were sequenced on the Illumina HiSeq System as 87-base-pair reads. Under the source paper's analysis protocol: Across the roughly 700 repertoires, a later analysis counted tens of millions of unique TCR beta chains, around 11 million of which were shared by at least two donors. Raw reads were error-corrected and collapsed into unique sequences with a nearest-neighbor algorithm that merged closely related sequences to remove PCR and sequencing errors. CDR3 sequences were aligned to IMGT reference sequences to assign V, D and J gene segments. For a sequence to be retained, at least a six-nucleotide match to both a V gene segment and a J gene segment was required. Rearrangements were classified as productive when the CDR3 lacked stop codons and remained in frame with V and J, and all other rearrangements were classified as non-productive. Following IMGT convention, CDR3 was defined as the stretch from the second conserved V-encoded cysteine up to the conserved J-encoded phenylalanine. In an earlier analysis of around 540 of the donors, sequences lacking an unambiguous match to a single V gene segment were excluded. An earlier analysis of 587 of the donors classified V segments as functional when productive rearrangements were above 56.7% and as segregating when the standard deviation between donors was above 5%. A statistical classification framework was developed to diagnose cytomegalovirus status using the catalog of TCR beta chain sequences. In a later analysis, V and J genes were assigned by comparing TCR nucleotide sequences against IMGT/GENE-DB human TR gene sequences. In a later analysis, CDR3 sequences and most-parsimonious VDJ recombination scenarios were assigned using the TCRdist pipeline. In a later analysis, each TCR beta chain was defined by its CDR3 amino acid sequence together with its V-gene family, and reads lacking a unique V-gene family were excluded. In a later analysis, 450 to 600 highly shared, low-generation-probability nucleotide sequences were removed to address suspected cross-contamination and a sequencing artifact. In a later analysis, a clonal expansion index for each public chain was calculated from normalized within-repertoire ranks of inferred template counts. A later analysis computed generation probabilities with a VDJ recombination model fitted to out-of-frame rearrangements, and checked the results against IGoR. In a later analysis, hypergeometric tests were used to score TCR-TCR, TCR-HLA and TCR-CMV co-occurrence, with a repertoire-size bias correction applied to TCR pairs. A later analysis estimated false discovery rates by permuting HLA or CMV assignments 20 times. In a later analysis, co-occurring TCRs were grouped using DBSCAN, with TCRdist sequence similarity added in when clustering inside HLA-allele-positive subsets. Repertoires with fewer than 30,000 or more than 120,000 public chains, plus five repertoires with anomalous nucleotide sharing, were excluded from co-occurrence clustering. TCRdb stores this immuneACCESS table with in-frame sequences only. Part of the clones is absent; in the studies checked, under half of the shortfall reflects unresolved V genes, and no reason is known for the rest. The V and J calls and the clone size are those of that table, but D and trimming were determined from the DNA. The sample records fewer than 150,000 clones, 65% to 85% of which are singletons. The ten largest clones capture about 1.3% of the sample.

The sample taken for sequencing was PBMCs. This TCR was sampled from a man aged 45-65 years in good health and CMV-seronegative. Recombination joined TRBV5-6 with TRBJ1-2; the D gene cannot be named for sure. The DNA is TGTGCCTCGGGAGGGTATGGCTACACCTTC. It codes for CASGGYGYTF.